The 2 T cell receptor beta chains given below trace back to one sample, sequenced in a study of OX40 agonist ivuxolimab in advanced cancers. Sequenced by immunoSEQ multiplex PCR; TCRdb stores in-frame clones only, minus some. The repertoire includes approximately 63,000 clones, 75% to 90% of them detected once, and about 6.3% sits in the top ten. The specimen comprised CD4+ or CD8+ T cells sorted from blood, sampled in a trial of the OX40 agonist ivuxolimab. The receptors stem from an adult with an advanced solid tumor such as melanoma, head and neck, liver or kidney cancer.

The chain's CDR3 is CASSIQVENTEAFF. The CDR3 nucleotides read TGTGCCAGTAGTATACAGGTAGAGAACACTGAAGCTTTCTTT. V and J are TRBV19 and TRBJ1-1; no reliable D call. The CDR3 is 14 amino acids. Germline V gene sequence: CDR1 LNHDA, CDR2 SQIVND (reference sequence). V shed 2 bases and J shed 1 base, with 8 bases lying between them.

Here the CDR3 DNA reads TGTGCCAGCAGTGAGTCCCCCGGGACTGGCTACAATGAGCAGTTCTTC. Translating it yields CASSESPGTGYNEQFF. The V and J genes are TRBV2 and TRBJ2-1, with a possible D match to TRBD2 (6 bases). Germline assignment: CDR1 SNHLY and CDR2 FYNNEI. V lost 3 bases, J lost 3 bases, and 15 bases lay in between. This CDR3 region has 16 residues. Looking up the rest from reference TRBV2 and TRBJ2-1 gives the full variable domain: EPEVTQTPSHQVTQMGQEVILRCVPISNHLYFYWYRQILGQKVEFLVSFYNNEISEKSEIFDDQFSVERPDGSNFTLKIRSTKLEDSAMYFCASSESPGTGYNEQFFGPGTRLTVL.